This T cell receptor (beta chain) was identified in a study of T cell repertoires in cytomegalovirus infection. Looking at the study overall: CMV epitopes that were recently identified and HLA-C-restricted were used alongside well-studied HLA-B-restricted ones.

One entry per CDR3 protein results from TCRdb running MiXCR on the reads. The sample records some 560,000 distinct CDR3 sequences, almost 40% being singletons. This CDR3 has 14 residues. The V and J ends lost 4 bases and 0 bases respectively, with 7 bases between them. Germline lookup yields CDR1 MGHRA and CDR2 YSYEKL. A remark on this clonotype: Its matching antigen is unknown.

Points from the study as a whole: Using cumulative public TCR beta family frequency, the authors identified those who carried CMV together with the relevant HLA. Dominant in the ex vivo response were TCR beta clonotypes restricted by HLA-C and specific for CMV.

The genes are TRBV4-1 and TRBJ2-1; the D is unclear. This clonotype originated in a human donor in good health (CMV status not recorded). Some clones in this sample may be carry-over from other donors' samples. The sequences come from cultured PBMCs, collected from culture after CMV antigen stimulation. Here the CDR3 DNA reads TGCGCCAGCAGCCTTTCCTTCTCCTACAATGAGCAGTTCTTC. Its translation is CASSLSFSYNEQFF.